These 26 T cell receptor beta chains came from one sample sequenced in a study of Tregs in tolerant kidney transplant recipients. Profiled with immunoSEQ multiplex PCR; TCRdb holds only in-frame clones, not every one. There are some 15,000 clones in the sample; 53% occur only once, and around 3.2% lies in the top ten. Recipient PBMCs carried a CFSE label and met irradiated graft donor PBMCs for six to seven days before FACS sorting. Their antigen targets remain unknown. The input for sequencing was CD4+ T cells from blood cultured with allogeneic cells, taken before the transplant. All receptors come from a human patient who received a combined kidney and bone marrow transplant.

In nucleotides, the CDR3 is TGTGCCAGCAGCACGTTCCGGGACACGCGATTCTATGGCTACACCTTC. Translation gives CASSTFRDTRFYGYTF. The rearrangement joins TRBV7-8 to TRBJ1-2, with D maybe TRBD1 (6 bases). The V and J ends lost 5 bases and 4 bases respectively, with 20 bases between them. The germline gives CDR1 SGHVS, CDR2 FQNEAQ. The CDR3 runs to 16 residues.

The chain couples TRBV5-1 to TRBJ1-2; 12 nucleotides align to TRBD1. The CDR3 totals 15 residues. Trimming at V came to 4 bases and at J to 9 bases, leaving 10 bases not matched to a gene. Per the germline V gene, CDR1 is SGHRS and CDR2 is YFSETQ. CDR3 nucleotides: TGCGCCAGCAGCGGAACCCGGGACAGGGGGCTTAGCTACACCTTC. Translating gives CASSGTRDRGLSYTF.

The rearrangement joins TRBV28 to TRBJ1-1, with D uncertain. CDR3 size: 11 residues. V lost 7 bases to trimming and J lost 1 base, with 4 bases between them. The germline gives CDR1 MDHEN, CDR2 SYDVKM. The CDR3 nucleotides read TGTGCCAGCACAAAGAACACTGAAGCTTTCTTT. Translation gives CASTKNTEAFF.

Regarding this clone: Other DNA sequences within the sample encode an identical CDR3. This rearrangement joins TRBV9 to TRBJ1-6; D gene uncertain. The CDR3 runs 16 residues. Trimming took 0 bases from V and 0 from J, leaving 7 bases between them. The germline gives CDR1 SGDLS, CDR2 YYNGEE. The CDR3 bases are TGTGCCAGCAGCGTAGGTAGCAGCTCCTATAATTCACCCCTCCACTTT. This gives the protein CASSVGSSSYNSPLHF.

This clone was seen only a few times. V usage is TRBV4-1 and J usage is TRBJ2-3, with TRBD2 identical over 16 bases. V lost 3 bases, J lost 5 bases, and 11 bases stayed unmatched. The CDR3 spans 19 residues. Germline V gives CDR1 MGHRA, CDR2 YSYEKL. This chain's CDR3 is CASSHPGLAGGPDKDTQYF. As DNA, the CDR3 is TGCGCCAGCAGCCACCCGGGACTAGCGGGGGGGCCGGATAAAGATACGCAGTATTTT.

The V and J genes are TRBV6-1 and TRBJ2-7, with D possibly being TRBD2 (6 bases). Trimming left V 4 bases short and J 0 bases short, with 19 bases between. Germline assignment: CDR1 MNHNS and CDR2 SASEGT. The CDR3 totals 17 residues. The CDR3, as DNA: TGTGCCAGCAGTGTGTTTAGCGGCAGGGCCATCTCCTACGAGCAGTACTTC. It yields the protein CASSVFSGRAISYEQYF.

The chain has TRBV29-1 and TRBJ2-7; TRBD1 aligns across 11 bases. V dropped 7 bases and J dropped 3; count of bases not matched to a gene: 8. Germline-derived CDR1 and CDR2 are SQVTM and ANQGSEA. This CDR3 region has 14 residues. The CDR3 nucleotides read TGCAGCGCCATCTCGGGACAGGGGGGCTACGAGCAGTACTTC. Translated, it gives CSAISGQGGYEQYF.

This CDR3 reads CASSSLNSGRSYNEQFF. CDR3 DNA sequence: TGCGCCAGCAGCTCGTTGAATAGCGGGAGGTCCTACAATGAGCAGTTCTTC. The chain has TRBV5-1 and TRBJ2-1; TRBD2 agrees at 10 bases. CDR3 length: 17 amino acids. V was pared by 3 bases and J by 1 base, with 7 bases of the junction left unmatched. Germline loops: CDR1 SGHRS, CDR2 YFSETQ.

This clone is medium-sized in the sample. The identical CDR3 is also encoded by other nucleotide sequences in the sample. This chain connects TRBV29-1 to TRBJ2-7, with D possibly being TRBD1 (6 bases). CDR1 SQVTM and CDR2 ANQGSEA come from the germline V gene. The V end lost 5 bases, the J end lost 0 bases, and 8 bases lay between the germline ends. This CDR3 region has 12 residues. This CDR3 reads CSVLQGSYEQYF. In DNA, the CDR3 is TGCAGCGTTCTACAGGGCTCCTACGAGCAGTACTTC.

The table lists this clone with a few counts. The chain has TRBV19 and TRBJ2-1; 8 nucleotides align to TRBD2. This CDR3 has 17 residues. Germline loops: CDR1 LNHDA, CDR2 SQIVND (reference sequence). Trimming cost V 4 bases and J 2 bases; bases outside gene matches: 10. CDR3 amino acids: CASSTGGVSGAYNEQFF. The CDR3 nucleotides read TGTGCCAGTAGTACGGGGGGGGTGAGCGGGGCCTACAATGAGCAGTTCTTC.

In its sample, this clone ranks as medium-sized. This chain's CDR3 is CASTRGVTSTDTQYF. The CDR3 region has the DNA TGTGCCAGCACCCGAGGAGTGACTAGCACAGATACGCAGTATTTT. The chain carries TRBV2 and TRBJ2-3, with D unresolved. V was shortened by 7 bases and J by 0 bases, with 14 bases between the two germline ends. In germline, CDR1 is SNHLY, CDR2 FYNNEI. This CDR3 comprises 15 residues.

V gene TRBV18 combines with J gene TRBJ1-2; D remains ambiguous. V lost 3 bases and J lost 7, with 15 bases in between. This CDR3 has 14 residues. In germline, CDR1 is KGHSH, CDR2 LQKENI. The CDR3 bases are TGTGCCAGCTCACCCGGAGAGGGCAGGTTTGGCTACACCTTC. It specifies CASSPGEGRFGYTF. Together with reference TRBV18 and TRBJ1-2, the CDR3 gives the full variable domain: NAGVMQNPRHLVRRRGQEARLRCSPMKGHSHVYWYRQLPEEGLKFMVYLQKENIIDESGMPKERFSAEFPKEGPSILRIQQVVRGDSAAYFCASSPGEGRFGYTFGSGTRLTVV.

This clone was detected only a few times. The chain recombines TRBV9 with TRBJ2-5; 14 nucleotides line up with TRBD2. CDR1 SGDLS and CDR2 YYNGEE come from the germline V gene. V was pared by 0 bases and J by 2 bases, with 6 bases of the junction left unmatched. This CDR3 contains 18 residues. CDR3 DNA: TGTGCCAGCAGCGTAGCGACTAGCGGGAGGGCCGGGCAAGAGACCCAGTACTTC. It encodes CASSVATSGRAGQETQYF. Supplemented by reference TRBV9 and TRBJ2-5, the full variable domain reads DSGVTQTPKHLITATGQRVTLRCSPRSGDLSVYWYQQSLDQGLQFLIQYYNGEERAKGNILERFSAQQFPDLHSELNLSSLELGDSALYFCASSVATSGRAGQETQYFGPGTRLLVL.

The chain is built from TRBV2 and TRBJ2-7, with D tentatively TRBD2 (7 bases). Germline CDR1 and CDR2: SNHLY and FYNNEI. The CDR3 spans 14 residues. The V end was cut by 4 bases, the J end by 4 bases, with 14 bases between. CDR3 DNA sequence: TGTGCCAGCAGTGTGAAGGGGAGGGGGTACGAGCAGTACTTC. Its protein is CASSVKGRGYEQYF.

This sequence joins TRBV5-1 and TRBJ2-7, with 8 bases that match TRBD2. Per germline, CDR1 SGHRS and CDR2 YFSETQ. The ends lost 5 bases at V and 0 bases at J; junction bases unmatched: 4. The CDR3 has 14 amino acids. The CDR3 region is CASSSGGVSYEQYF. The CDR3 DNA reads TGCGCCAGCAGTTCGGGAGGGGTCTCCTACGAGCAGTACTTC.

The gene calls are TRBV7-2 and TRBJ1-3; D call uncertain. Germline CDR1 SGHTA, CDR2 FQGNSA. The V gene lost 2 bases and the J gene lost 0 bases, with 11 bases spanning the gap. This CDR3 spans 16 amino acids. The CDR3: CASSLMRAFSGNTIYF. In DNA, the CDR3 is TGTGCCAGCAGCTTAATGAGGGCCTTCTCTGGAAACACCATATATTTT. The variable domain in full, with the rest retrieved from reference TRBV7-2 and TRBJ1-3, is GAGVSQSPSNKVTEKGKDVELRCDPISGHTALYWYRQSLGQGLEFLIYFQGNSAPDKSGLPSDRFSAERTGGSVSTLTIQRTQQEDSAVYLCASSLMRAFSGNTIYFGEGSWLTVV.

This clone qualifies as medium-sized. V and J are TRBV7-2 and TRBJ1-2, with TRBD1 matching over 8 bases. This CDR3 spans 13 amino acids. After removal of 5 bases from V and 8 bases from J, the junction contained 7 bases not matched to a gene. Germline V gene data show CDR1 as SGHTA and CDR2 as FQGNSA. CDR3 coding DNA: TGTGCCAGCAGCCCCGGACAGGGTTGGGGCTACACCTTC. Its translation is CASSPGQGWGYTF.

This clone is judged medium-sized. The chain couples TRBV7-6 to TRBJ2-1; D might be TRBD2 (6 bases). The CDR3 consists of 15 residues. V lost 5 bases, J lost 4 bases, and 15 bases lay in between. CDR1 and CDR2 (germline): SGHVS, FNYEAQ. CDR3 region: CASSTGLGSYNEQFF. DNA of the CDR3: TGTGCCAGCAGCACGGGACTGGGGTCATACAATGAGCAGTTCTTC. The full variable domain, completed using reference TRBV7-6 and TRBJ2-1, is GAGVSQSPRYKVTKRGQDVALRCDPISGHVSLYWYRQALGQGPEFLTYFNYEAQQDKSGLPNDRFSAERPEGSISTLTIQRTEQRDSAMYRCASSTGLGSYNEQFFGPGTRLTVL.

By proportion, this clone is medium-sized. The chain recombines TRBV5-8 with TRBJ2-1; 7 bases align to TRBD1. This CDR3 comprises 16 residues. V was clipped by 5 bases and J by 4 bases; unmatched bases: 12. Germline-derived CDR1 and CDR2 are SGHTS and YDEGEE. The DNA for the CDR3 is TGTGCCAGCAGTCCACGCACAGGGGATATTTACAATGAGCAGTTCTTC. This sequence encodes CASSPRTGDIYNEQFF. The full variable domain, in which reference TRBV5-8 and TRBJ2-1 provide the parts outside the CDR3, is EAGVTQSPTHLIKTRGQQATLRCSPISGHTSVYWYQQALGLGLQFLLWYDEGEERNRGNFPPRFSGRQFPNYSSELNVNALELEDSALYLCASSPRTGDIYNEQFFGPGTRLTVL.

The rearrangement links TRBV10-1 to TRBJ2-3; the D gene is possibly TRBD1 (5 bases). The CDR3 loop spans 16 amino acids. Germline V gene lookup returns CDR1 WNHNN and CDR2 SYGVQD (reference sequence). V dropped 7 bases and J dropped 0 bases, with 17 bases sitting between them. The CDR3 DNA follows: TGCGCCAGCACACTGTGGGGCGTATCTAGCACAGATACGCAGTATTTT. It specifies CASTLWGVSSTDTQYF.

The V gene is TRBV29-1, the J gene TRBJ2-7, with D perhaps TRBD2 (5 bases). The germline CDR1 and CDR2 sequences are SQVTM and ANQGSEA. Trimming left V 4 bases short and J 3 bases short, with 16 bases between. This CDR3 region has 14 residues. The CDR3 here is CSVGAGHPDYEQYF. The CDR3 region has the DNA TGCAGCGTTGGGGCGGGCCACCCCGACTACGAGCAGTACTTC.

This clone was counted a single time. The chain uses TRBV5-1 and TRBJ2-2; TRBD1 matches at 10 bases. Germline CDR1 is SGHRS and CDR2 is YFSETQ. The V gene end was trimmed by 2 bases and the J gene end by 6 bases; junction bases not matched to a gene: 4. The CDR3 is 15 amino acids. The CDR3 here is CASSFLGTGAGELFF. In DNA, the CDR3 is TGCGCCAGCAGCTTCCTAGGGACAGGGGCCGGGGAGCTGTTTTTT.

The V gene is TRBV5-1, the J gene TRBJ2-7; tentative D call: TRBD2 (6 bases). The germline V and J ends were trimmed by 2 bases and 2 bases, with 17 bases remaining between them. Germline assignment: CDR1 SGHRS and CDR2 YFSETQ. The CDR3 consists of 16 residues. The CDR3 DNA sequence: TGCGCCAGCAGCTTCATTCGGGGGAACACGCCCTACGAGCAGTACTTC. This codes for CASSFIRGNTPYEQYF.

The chain links TRBV7-2 to TRBJ1-2, with 7 bases fitting TRBD1. The CDR3 runs 15 residues. With V trimmed by 5 bases and J by 5 bases, 11 bases remained unmatched. Per germline, CDR1 SGHTA and CDR2 FQGNSA. For the CDR3, the DNA is TGTGCCAGCAGCGCAAACCCGGGGACAGCGTATGGCTACACCTTC. It is translated as CASSANPGTAYGYTF.

This clone has only a few counts. This chain joins TRBV13 and TRBJ1-4, with 7 bases aligning to TRBD1. The J segment lost 7 bases and the V segment lost 4 bases, leaving 6 bases of the junction unmatched. The germline V gene encodes CDR1 PRHDT and CDR2 FYEKMQ (reference sequence). The CDR3 extends over 14 amino acids. The CDR3 sequence is CASSYRQGTEKLFF. The CDR3 nucleotides read TGTGCCAGCAGCTATAGACAGGGTACTGAAAAACTGTTTTTT.

This clone was seen a handful of times. This chain uses TRBV29-1 with TRBJ2-7; 7 bases map to TRBD1. The V and J ends lost 7 bases and 3 bases, in that order; junction bases with no gene match: 6. The CDR3 extends over 12 amino acids. The germline V gene encodes CDR1 SQVTM and CDR2 ANQGSEA. The CDR3 sequence: CSGLDRVYEQYF. The CDR3, as DNA: TGCAGCGGGCTAGACAGGGTCTACGAGCAGTACTTC.